These T cell receptor beta chains were read from a single sample in a study of cytomegalovirus exposure and HLA in healthy donors. Here immunoSEQ multiplex PCR was the method, and the copy in TCRdb shows in-frame clones only, minus some. The sample consists of fewer than 130,000 clones, about three quarters of them appearing once. Sequencing used PBMCs. Receptors were obtained from a woman aged 55-69 years in good health and CMV-seropositive. The CDR3 runs from the conserved cysteine through the conserved F or W.

>TRBV4-1|TRBJ1-2
CASSRLGQGDGYTF
>TRBV9|TRBJ2-1
CASSWTSGVNEQFF
>TRBV18|TRBJ1-5
CASSPMTGGVNQPQHF
>TRBV27|TRBJ1-2
CASAEDRIYGYTF
>TRBV27|TRBJ1-2
CASSLNRGHGYTF
>TRBV6-5|TRBJ1-1
CASSTGFGRTEAFF
>TRBV5-1|TRBJ1-2
CASSLAVQGYGYTF
>TRBV27|TRBJ2-7
CASRAAGSSYEQYF
>TRBV9|TRBJ1-2
CASSVRGGQGGYTF
>TRBV27|NA
CASSYRGAFDYEQYF
>TRBV7-3|TRBJ2-1
CASSPRGASGRVNEQFF
>TRBV2|TRBJ2-1
CASSALAGVRYEQFF
>TRBV9|TRBJ2-7
CASSEGLDRVYEQYF
>TRBV28|TRBJ1-4
CASSLGTAYEKLFF
>TRBV7-3|TRBJ1-5
CASSSHEGNQPQHF
>TRBV7-9|TRBJ2-1
CASSFPSGRGDYNEQFF
>TRBV19|TRBJ2-4
CASSHPGQGANIQYF
>TRBV7-2|TRBJ2-7
CASSLKGRGSGGSRYEQYF
>TRBV2|NA
CASSENEQYF
>TRBV28|TRBJ2-7
CASRGQGGLEQYF
>TRBV7-2|TRBJ2-5
CASSFVSSGTREETQYF
>TRBV7-9|TRBJ2-5
CASSFGTSGETQYF
>TRBV6-4|TRBJ1-2
CASSRSDSGSYGYTF
>TRBV7-2|TRBJ2-3
CASSLERGLARLDTQYF
>TRBV25-1|TRBJ2-1
CASRGRGGSVDNEQFF
>TRBV27|TRBJ1-4
CASSHGQGADKLFF
>TRBV6-1|TRBJ2-3
CASSVPGFSTDTQYF
>TRBV11-3|TRBJ2-2
CASSQEGFGRGPGELFF
>TRBV19|TRBJ2-3
CASTGTSGRTATSTDTQYF
>TRBV15|TRBJ1-2
CATSREQGAYGYTF
>TRBV19|TRBJ1-2
CASSLIQGGGYTF
>TRBV19|TRBJ1-1
CASSIRTLPGDTEAFF
>TRBV7-8|TRBJ2-7
CASSPRPAGISYEQYF
>TRBV27|TRBJ1-2
CASSLGTHYGYTF
>TRBV6-6|TRBJ1-1
CASRIQGVAEAFF
>TRBV7-8|TRBJ2-1
CASGTSGRENNEQFF
>TRBV19|NA
CASRRTGTGGDYEQYF
>TRBV28|TRBJ1-2
CASSLAPYGYTF
>TRBV7-3|TRBJ2-7
CASSLRTGGGGSSYEQYF